This paragraph covers one TCR beta chain sequence. The target of this receptor is not known. Per-base quality was not reported, and no clone a single base away is much larger than it. Whole blood was collected in K2EDTA tubes by collaborating institutions according to the institutions' own protocols. For TCRbeta analysis, collaborators shipped samples in one of three forms: frozen whole blood, isolated PBMCs, or DNA extracted from either of those sample types. This entry is derived from a study of blood T cell repertoires in COVID-19 (dated by TCRdb to between 2020 and 2021). In the study overall: The collaborator samples originated in the United States, Italy and Spain and spanned the acute and convalescent phases of COVID-19. Samples came from the ongoing ImmuneRACE study (first 160 participants) plus 1,254 subjects from 6 global collaborators. The material from the prospective study consisted of cDNA or gDNA derived from T cells, B-cell-depleted T cells, or PBMCs. Where available, HLA class I and class II types were taken from metadata supplied by the sample provider and were not determined by assay-based typing. A freely available public database, intended as a resource for researchers studying the immune response to SARS-CoV-2, is where the repertoires were released. The dataset comprised deeply sampled blood TCRbeta repertoires from subjects exposed to, actively infected with, or recovered from COVID-19. Sample metadata almost always included a de-identified subject ID, COVID-19 status, age in years and sex. Overall study outcomes, separate from this receptor: The amount of clinical and demographic metadata varied by source and participant and was provided uncurated.

TCRbeta CDR3 regions were amplified from genomic DNA using the immunoSEQ Assay, a bias-controlled multiplex PCR. Per the authors' processing: Within the assay, amplification of reference gene primers was used to estimate how many nucleated cells each sample contained. Sequence reads were collapsed and filtered to measure the absolute abundance of every unique TCRbeta CDR3 rearrangement. For each sample, productive Simpson clonality was calculated by taking the square root of Simpson's diversity index across productive rearrangements. As stored in TCRdb, this immuneACCESS dataset retains in-frame rearrangements with V and J assigned. A fraction of the clones does not appear; measured against another copy, unresolved V genes explain less than half of the discrepancy, and the remainder lacks a known reason. V, J and clone size are those of that table, while D and trimming were read from the DNA. The sample table lists 25,000 or so clones, nearly 90% of them with a count of one. The ten top clones hold about 11% of the sample.

The sample consisted of peripheral blood. This receptor was obtained from a man in his 70s with acute or convalescent COVID-19.

The DNA sequence is given as TGTGCCAGCTCACCAGGAGCATCTAGCGGGAGAGTGTACAATGAGCAGTTCTTC. It is translated as CASSPGASSGRVYNEQFF. The rearranged segments are TRBV18 and TRBJ2-1; TRBD2 aligns with 10 central bases. The CDR3 sequence holds 18 residues, the cysteine and phenylalanine included. The sequence is cut down to CDR3 DNA, 54 bases in frame from base 1. Ends trimmed: V by 2 bases, J by 4 bases; bases unmatched to a gene: 11. In the germline V gene, CDR1 corresponds to KGHSH and CDR2 to LQKENI.